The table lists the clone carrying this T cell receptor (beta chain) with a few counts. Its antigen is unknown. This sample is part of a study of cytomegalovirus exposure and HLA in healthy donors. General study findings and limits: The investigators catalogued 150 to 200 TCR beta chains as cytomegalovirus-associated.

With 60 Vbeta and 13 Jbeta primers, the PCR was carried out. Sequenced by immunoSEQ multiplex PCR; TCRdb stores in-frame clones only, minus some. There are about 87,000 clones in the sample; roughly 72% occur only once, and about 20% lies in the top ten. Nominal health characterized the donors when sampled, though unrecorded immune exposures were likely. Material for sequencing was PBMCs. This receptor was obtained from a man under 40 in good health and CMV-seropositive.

The CDR3 nucleotides are TGTGCCAGCAGCTTCGTCGGCAGGGGTAGCAATCAGCCCCAGCATTTT. It is translated as CASSFVGRGSNQPQHF. The chain links TRBV5-8 to TRBJ1-5; maybe TRBD1 (6 bases). The germline gives CDR1 SGHTS, CDR2 YDEGEE. The ends were cut back, 2 bases at V and 0 bases at J, with 12 bases in the middle. The CDR3 sequence is 16 residues long.